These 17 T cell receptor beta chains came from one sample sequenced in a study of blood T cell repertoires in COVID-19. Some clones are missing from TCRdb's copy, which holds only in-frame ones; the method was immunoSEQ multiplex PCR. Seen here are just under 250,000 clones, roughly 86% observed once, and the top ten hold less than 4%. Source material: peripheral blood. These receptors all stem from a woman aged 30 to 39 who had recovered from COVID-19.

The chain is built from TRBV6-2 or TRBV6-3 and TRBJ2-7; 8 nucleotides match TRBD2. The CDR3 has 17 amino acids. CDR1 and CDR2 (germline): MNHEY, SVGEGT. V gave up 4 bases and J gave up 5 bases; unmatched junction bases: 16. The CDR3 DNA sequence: TGTGCCAGCAGTTCTACTCTCAAACAACTAGCGGCCCACGAGCAGTACTTC. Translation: CASSSTLKQLAAHEQYF.

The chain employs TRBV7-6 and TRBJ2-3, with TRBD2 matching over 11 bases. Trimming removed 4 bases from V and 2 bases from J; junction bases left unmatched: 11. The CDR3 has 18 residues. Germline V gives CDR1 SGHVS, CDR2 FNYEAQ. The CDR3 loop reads CASSSSGTSGGYTDTQYF. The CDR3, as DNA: TGTGCCAGCAGCTCCTCCGGCACTAGCGGGGGATACACAGATACGCAGTATTTT.

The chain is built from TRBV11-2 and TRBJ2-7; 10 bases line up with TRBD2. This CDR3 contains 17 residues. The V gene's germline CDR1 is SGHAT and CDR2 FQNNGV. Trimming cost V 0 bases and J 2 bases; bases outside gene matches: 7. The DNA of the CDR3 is TGTGCCAGCAGCTTAGAACTTAGCGGGGGGCTCCCCTACGAGCAGTACTTC. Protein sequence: CASSLELSGGLPYEQYF.

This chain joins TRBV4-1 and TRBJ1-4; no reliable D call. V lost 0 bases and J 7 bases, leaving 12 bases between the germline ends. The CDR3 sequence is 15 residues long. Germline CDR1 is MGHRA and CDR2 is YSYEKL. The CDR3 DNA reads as TGCGCCAGCAGCCAAGATCCCGGGGAGGGTGAAAAACTGTTTTTT. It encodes CASSQDPGEGEKLFF.

The CDR3 nucleotides read TGTGCCAGCAGCTTGGTGGGGGCGAATAATGAAAAACTGTTTTTT. Protein product: CASSLVGANNEKLFF. The rearrangement uses TRBV5-6 and TRBJ1-4, with TRBD1 as a possible D gene (6 bases). The CDR3 runs 15 residues. Germline CDR1 SGHDT, CDR2 YYEEEE. V was shortened by 0 bases and J by 4 bases, with 10 bases between the two germline ends.

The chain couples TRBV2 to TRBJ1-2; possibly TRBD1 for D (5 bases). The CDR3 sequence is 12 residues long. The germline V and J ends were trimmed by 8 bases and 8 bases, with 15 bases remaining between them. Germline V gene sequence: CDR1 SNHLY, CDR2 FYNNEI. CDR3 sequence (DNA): TGTGCCAGCGCACCCCAGGGCGGAGGCTACACCTTC. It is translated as CASAPQGGGYTF.

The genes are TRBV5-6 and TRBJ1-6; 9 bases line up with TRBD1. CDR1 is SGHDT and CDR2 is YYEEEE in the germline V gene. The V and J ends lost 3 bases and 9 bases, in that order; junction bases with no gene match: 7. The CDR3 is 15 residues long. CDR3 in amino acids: CASSSSGTGLSPLHF. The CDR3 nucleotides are TGTGCCAGCAGCTCATCCGGGACAGGGCTTTCACCCCTCCACTTT.

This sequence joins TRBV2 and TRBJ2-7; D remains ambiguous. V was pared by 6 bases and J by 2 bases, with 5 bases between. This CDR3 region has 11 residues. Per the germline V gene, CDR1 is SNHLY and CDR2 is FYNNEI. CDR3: CASSLTYEQYF. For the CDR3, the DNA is TGTGCCAGCAGCCTTACCTACGAGCAGTACTTC.

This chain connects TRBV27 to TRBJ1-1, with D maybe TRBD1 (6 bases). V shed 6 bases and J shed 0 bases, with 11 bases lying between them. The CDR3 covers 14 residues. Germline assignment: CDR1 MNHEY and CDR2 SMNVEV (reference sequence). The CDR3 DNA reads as TGTGCCAGCAGACTCAGGGGTATGAACACTGAAGCTTTCTTT. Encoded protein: CASRLRGMNTEAFF.

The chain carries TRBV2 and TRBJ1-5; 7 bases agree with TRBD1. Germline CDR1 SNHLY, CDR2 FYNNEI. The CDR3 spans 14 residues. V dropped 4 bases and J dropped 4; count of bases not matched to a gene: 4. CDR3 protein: CASSAGTENQPQHF. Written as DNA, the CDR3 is TGTGCCAGCAGTGCCGGGACAGAGAATCAGCCCCAGCATTTT. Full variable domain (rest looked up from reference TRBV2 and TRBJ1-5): EPEVTQTPSHQVTQMGQEVILRCVPISNHLYFYWYRQILGQKVEFLVSFYNNEISEKSEIFDDQFSVERPDGSNFTLKIRSTKLEDSAMYFCASSAGTENQPQHFGDGTRLSIL.

The CDR3 coding sequence is TGTGCCAGCAGCATATACGGGGGAAATGGAAACACCATATATTTT. Its protein is CASSIYGGNGNTIYF. This chain connects TRBV7-6 to TRBJ1-3; tentatively, D is TRBD1 (5 bases). Germline assignment: CDR1 SGHVS and CDR2 FNYEAQ. The germline V and J ends were trimmed by 5 bases and 3 bases, with 14 bases remaining between them. The CDR3 loop spans 15 amino acids.

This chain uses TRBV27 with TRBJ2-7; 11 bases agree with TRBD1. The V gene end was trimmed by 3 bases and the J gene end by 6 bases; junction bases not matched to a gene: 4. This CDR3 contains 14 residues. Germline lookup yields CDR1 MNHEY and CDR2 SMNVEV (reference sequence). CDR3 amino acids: CASSLSGQGAEQYF. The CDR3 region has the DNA TGTGCCAGCAGTTTGTCCGGACAGGGGGCCGAGCAGTACTTC.

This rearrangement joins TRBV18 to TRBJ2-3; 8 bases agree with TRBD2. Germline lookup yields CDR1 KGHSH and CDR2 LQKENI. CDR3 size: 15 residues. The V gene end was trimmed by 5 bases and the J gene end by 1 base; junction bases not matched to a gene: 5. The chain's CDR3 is CASSSYGGGTDTQYF. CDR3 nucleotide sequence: TGTGCCAGCTCATCCTACGGGGGGGGCACAGATACGCAGTATTTT. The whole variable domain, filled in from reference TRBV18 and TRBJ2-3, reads NAGVMQNPRHLVRRRGQEARLRCSPMKGHSHVYWYRQLPEEGLKFMVYLQKENIIDESGMPKERFSAEFPKEGPSILRIQQVVRGDSAAYFCASSSYGGGTDTQYFGPGTRLTVL.

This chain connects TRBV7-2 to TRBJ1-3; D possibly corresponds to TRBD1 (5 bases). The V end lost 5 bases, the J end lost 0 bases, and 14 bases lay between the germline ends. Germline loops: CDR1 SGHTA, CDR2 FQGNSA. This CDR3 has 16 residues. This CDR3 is CASSVTGPHSGNTIYF. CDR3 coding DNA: TGTGCCAGCAGCGTAACAGGTCCTCACTCTGGAAACACCATATATTTT.

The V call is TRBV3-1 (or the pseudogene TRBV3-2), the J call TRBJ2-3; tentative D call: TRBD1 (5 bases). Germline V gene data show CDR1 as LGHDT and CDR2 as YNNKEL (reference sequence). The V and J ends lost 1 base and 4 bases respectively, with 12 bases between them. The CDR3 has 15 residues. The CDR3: CASSQVSSGSDTQYF. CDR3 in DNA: TGTGCCAGCAGCCAAGTTAGTTCAGGGTCAGATACGCAGTATTTT.

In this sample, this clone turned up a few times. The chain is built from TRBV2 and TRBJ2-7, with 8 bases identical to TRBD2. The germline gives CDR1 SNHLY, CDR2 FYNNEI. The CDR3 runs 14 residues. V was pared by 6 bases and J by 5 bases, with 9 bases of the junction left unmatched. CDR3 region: CASRVGTSLNEQYF. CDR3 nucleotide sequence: TGTGCCAGCAGGGTAGGGACTAGTTTGAACGAGCAGTACTTC.

The CDR3 region has the DNA TGTGCCAGCAGCCGGGGGGACAGGGAGACCCAGTACTTC. This gives the protein CASSRGDRETQYF. This chain joins TRBV9 and TRBJ2-5, with D possibly being TRBD1 (8 bases). Trimming cost V 4 bases and J 5 bases, with 12 bases left between them. CDR1 is SGDLS and CDR2 is YYNGEE in the germline V gene. The CDR3 has 13 residues.